A selection of T cell receptor beta chains follows, all from one sample in a study of post-analysis software for immune sequencing data. One entry per CDR3 protein results from TCRdb running MiXCR on the PCR reads. This repertoire shows about 820,000 distinct CDR3 sequences, approximately 53% found once; its top ten account for approximately 4.4%. The sequencing input was blood. These receptors were obtained from a girl aged 5-17 years with multiple sclerosis. Each CDR3 is given with its conserved first and last residue. The D gene is left open where the match is weak. A row's size may be missing; if present it is once, few, many or a size class.

j_gene,len,abundance,v_gene,d_gene,CDR3nt,CDR3aa
TRBJ2-3,16,-,TRBV5-1,-,TGCGCCAGCAGCTCTGGCGGGACACTCAGCACAGATACGCAGTATTTT,CASSSGGTLSTDTQYF
TRBJ1-5,15,-,TRBV12-3/TRBV12-4,-,TGTGCCAGCAGTGACGGACAGCTACTCAATCAGCCCCAGCATTTT,CASSDGQLLNQPQHF
TRBJ2-7,15,few,TRBV6-6,TRBD1,TGTGCCAGCAGCTCCCCAGGGGGCCCTACCTACGAGCAGTACTTC,CASSSPGGPTYEQYF
TRBJ2-2,13,few,TRBV29-1,-,TGCAGCGTCCTCGTCAGCAACACCGGGGAGCTGTTTTTT,CSVLVSNTGELFF
TRBJ2-7,14,-,TRBV20-1,-,TGCAGTGCTAGCGGGCGTTTCTACTCCTACGAGCAGTACTTC,CSASGRFYSYEQYF
TRBJ2-1,12,-,TRBV20-1,-,TGCAGTGCTCCACGGAAAATCAATGAGCAGTTCTTC,CSAPRKINEQFF
TRBJ2-3,18,once,TRBV20-1,-,TGCAGTGCTAGAGGGTGGGGCGGGGCAGGCGGACGAACAGATACGCAGTATTTT,CSARGWGGAGGRTDTQYF
TRBJ2-7,12,-,TRBV11-2,-,TGTGCCAGCAGTATAATGTCCTACGAGCAGTACTTC,CASSIMSYEQYF
TRBJ2-1,17,-,TRBV20-1,TRBD2,TGCAGTGCCCCCGAGGGTAGCGGGATAGGAAGGTACAATGAGCAGTTCTTC,CSAPEGSGIGRYNEQFF
TRBJ2-7,12,few,TRBV20-1,-,TGCAGTGCTAGAGATCAGGGCTACGAGCAGTACTTC,CSARDQGYEQYF
TRBJ2-5,14,-,TRBV25-1,-,TGTGCCAGCAGACGCAATGGCGTGGCCCAGACCCAGTACTTC,CASRRNGVAQTQYF
TRBJ1-2,15,-,TRBV29-1,TRBD1,TGCAGCGTTGAAATTAGACAGGGGAACCCCTATGGCTACACCTTC,CSVEIRQGNPYGYTF
TRBJ1-1,11,few,TRBV20-1,-,TGCAGTGCTAACACCTATTCTGAAGCTTTCTTT,CSANTYSEAFF
TRBJ2-7,14,once,TRBV29-1,-,TGCAGCGTTGGAAAAACAGGGTTCTCCTACGAGCAGTACTTC,CSVGKTGFSYEQYF